The 3 T cell receptor beta chains below all came from one sample that was sequenced in a study of blood T cell repertoires in COVID-19. The repertoire was sequenced with immunoSEQ multiplex PCR; TCRdb's copy has only in-frame clones and lacks some. The table records 250,000 to 350,000 clones, roughly 90% of them present only once. Source material: PBMCs or T cells enriched from blood (not recorded which). The source of these receptors is a woman aged 25 to 45 who had recovered from COVID-19.

This clone showed up just a few times. The chain joins TRBV6-4 to TRBJ1-5; TRBD1 agrees at 7 bases. V dropped 4 bases and J dropped 6; count of bases not matched to a gene: 3. The CDR3 is made up of 13 amino acids. Per germline, CDR1 MRHNA and CDR2 SNTAGT. The CDR3 sequence: CASSADRFQPQHF. CDR3 sequence (DNA): TGTGCCAGCAGTGCGGACAGGTTTCAGCCCCAGCATTTT.

The chain links TRBV24-1 to TRBJ2-1; 8 positions match TRBD2. V was clipped by 9 bases and J by 3 bases; unmatched bases: 6. CDR1 and CDR2 from the germline V gene are KGHDR and SFDVKD. The CDR3 is 14 amino acids. DNA for the CDR3: TGTGCCACCGCGGGGGGCGACTTCTACAATGAGCAGTTCTTC. Translating gives CATAGGDFYNEQFF.

This chain uses TRBV21-1 with TRBJ2-7; TRBD2, the D gene given by the table, was not confirmed from the DNA. TRBV21-1 is listed as a pseudogene. The CDR3 has 13 residues. DNA of the CDR3: TGTGCCAGCAACTCTAGCGGGACCCACGAGCAGTACTTC. Its protein product is CASNSSGTHEQYF.